The present T cell receptor beta chain was sequenced within a study of CD8 T cells in Susac syndrome. For this clonotype: What it recognizes is unknown.

It was with random hexamers that roughly 0.45 to 1 ug RNA was reverse transcribed. It was immunoSEQ multiplex PCR that amplified TCR beta CDR3 across 54 Vbeta and 13 Jbeta. TCRdb independently ran MiXCR on the immunoSEQ multiplex PCR reads; one entry per CDR3 protein. The sample shows about 150,000 distinct CDR3 sequences, about 94% of them seen only once. Peripheral blood CD8+ and CD4+ T cells were profiled by TCR beta sequencing. Trimming removed 0 bases from V and 7 bases from J; junction bases left unmatched: 6. The CDR3 extends over 15 amino acids. The V gene's germline CDR1 is SGHVS and CDR2 FQNEAQ. Study-level findings and limits: The study conceded that relatively few individuals underwent its TCR sequencing and HLA analysis.

J is TRBJ1-5 and V is TRBV7-8, with 7 bases aligning to TRBD1. The TCR comes from a human donor with multiple sclerosis. The specimen was CD8+ T cells from PBMCs. CDR3 protein: CASSLAFQGEQPQHF. CDR3 bases: TGTGCCAGCAGCTTAGCGTTCCAGGGGGAACAGCCCCAGCATTTT.